This TCR beta chain derives from a study of identical twins. Whole-study findings and limits: A partial confounding effect on zero-insertion analyses could come from invariant MAIT and iNKT cells.

From germline, CDR1 is SEHNR and CDR2 FQNEAQ (reference sequence). With 2 bases removed from V and 1 base from J, the gap between germline ends came to 11 bases. This CDR3 region has 15 residues. MiXCR was run by TCRdb on the 5' RACE reads, yielding one entry per CDR3 protein. The sample lists about 890,000 distinct CDR3 sequences, 9% to 15% occurring once. With no exceptions, donors were healthy Caucasians. This clonotype was observed a few times. Antigen specificity is unknown. These data were likewise used in another study, on yellow fever vaccine responses in identical twins.

Sequences were obtained from PBMCs. The chain recombines TRBV7-9 with TRBJ1-1, with D perhaps TRBD1 (5 bases). The receptor comes from a woman aged 18-29 years in good health. The CDR3 coding sequence is TGTGCCAGCAGCTTACTTGGGACGAAGAACACTGAAGCTTTCTTT. Its translation is CASSLLGTKNTEAFF.